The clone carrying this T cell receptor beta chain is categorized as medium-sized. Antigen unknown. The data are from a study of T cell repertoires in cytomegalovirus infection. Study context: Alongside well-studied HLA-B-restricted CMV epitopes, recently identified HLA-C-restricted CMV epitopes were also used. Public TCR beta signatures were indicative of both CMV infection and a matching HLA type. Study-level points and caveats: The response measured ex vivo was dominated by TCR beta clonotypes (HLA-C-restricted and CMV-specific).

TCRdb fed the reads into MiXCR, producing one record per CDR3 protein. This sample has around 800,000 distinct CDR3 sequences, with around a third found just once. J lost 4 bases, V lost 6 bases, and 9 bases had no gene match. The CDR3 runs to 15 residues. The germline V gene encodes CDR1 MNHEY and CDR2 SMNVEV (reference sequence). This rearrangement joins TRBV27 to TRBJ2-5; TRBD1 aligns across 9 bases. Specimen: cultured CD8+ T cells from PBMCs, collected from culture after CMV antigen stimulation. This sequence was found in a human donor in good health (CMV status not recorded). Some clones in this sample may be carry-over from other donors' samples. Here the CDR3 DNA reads TGTGCCAGCAGAAGGGGACAGGGAAAGGGAGAGACCCAGTACTTC. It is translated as CASRRGQGKGETQYF.